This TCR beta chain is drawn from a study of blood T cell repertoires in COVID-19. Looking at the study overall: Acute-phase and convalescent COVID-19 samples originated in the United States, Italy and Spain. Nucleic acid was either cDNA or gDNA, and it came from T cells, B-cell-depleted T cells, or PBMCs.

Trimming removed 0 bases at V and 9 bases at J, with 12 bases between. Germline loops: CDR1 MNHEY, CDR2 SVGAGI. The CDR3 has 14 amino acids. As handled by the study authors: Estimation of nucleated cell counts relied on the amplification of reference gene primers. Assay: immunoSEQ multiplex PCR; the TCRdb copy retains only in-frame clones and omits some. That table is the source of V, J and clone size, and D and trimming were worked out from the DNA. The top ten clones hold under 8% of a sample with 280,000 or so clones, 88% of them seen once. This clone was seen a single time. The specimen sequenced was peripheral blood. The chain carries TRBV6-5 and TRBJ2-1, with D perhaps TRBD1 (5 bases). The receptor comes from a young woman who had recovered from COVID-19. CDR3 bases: TGTGCCAGCAGTTACTCACCGGAAGGGGTTGAGCAGTTCTTC. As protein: CASSYSPEGVEQFF.